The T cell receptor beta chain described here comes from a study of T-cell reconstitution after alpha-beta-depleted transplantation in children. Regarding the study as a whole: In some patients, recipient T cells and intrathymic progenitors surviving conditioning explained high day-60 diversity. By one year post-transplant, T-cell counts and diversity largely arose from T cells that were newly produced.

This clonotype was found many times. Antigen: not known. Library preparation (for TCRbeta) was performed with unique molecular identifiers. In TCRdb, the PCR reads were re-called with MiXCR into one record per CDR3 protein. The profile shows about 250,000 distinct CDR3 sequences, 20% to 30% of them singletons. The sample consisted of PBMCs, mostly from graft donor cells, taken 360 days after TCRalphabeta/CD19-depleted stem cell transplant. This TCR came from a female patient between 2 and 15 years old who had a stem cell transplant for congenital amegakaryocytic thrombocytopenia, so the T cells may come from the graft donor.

CDR3 coding DNA: TGCGCCAGCAGCTTAGGGCCTTACAATGAGCAGTTCTTC. Its protein product is CASSLGPYNEQFF. This sequence joins TRBV5-1 and TRBJ2-1; unclear D gene. This CDR3 comprises 13 residues. CDR1 is SGHRS, CDR2 YFSETQ, per germline. Trimming left V 2 bases short and J 4 bases short, with 7 bases between. The full variable domain, its missing parts supplied by reference TRBV5-1 and TRBJ2-1, is KAGVTQTPRYLIKTRGQQVTLSCSPISGHRSVSWYQQTPGQGLQFLFEYFSETQRNKGNFPGRFSGRQFSNSRSEMNVSTLELGDSALYLCASSLGPYNEQFFGPGTRLTVL.